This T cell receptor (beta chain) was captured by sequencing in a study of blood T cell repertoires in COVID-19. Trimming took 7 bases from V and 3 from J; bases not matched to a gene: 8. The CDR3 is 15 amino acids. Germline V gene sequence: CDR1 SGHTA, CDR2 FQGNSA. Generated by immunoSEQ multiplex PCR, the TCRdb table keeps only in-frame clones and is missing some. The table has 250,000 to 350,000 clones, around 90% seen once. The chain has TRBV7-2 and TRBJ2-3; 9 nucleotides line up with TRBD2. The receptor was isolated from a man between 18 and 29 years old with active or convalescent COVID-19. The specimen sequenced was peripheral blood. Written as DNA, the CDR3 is TGTGCCAGCACCCCGGGGCTAGCGGGGACAGATACGCAGTATTTT. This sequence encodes CASTPGLAGTDTQYF.